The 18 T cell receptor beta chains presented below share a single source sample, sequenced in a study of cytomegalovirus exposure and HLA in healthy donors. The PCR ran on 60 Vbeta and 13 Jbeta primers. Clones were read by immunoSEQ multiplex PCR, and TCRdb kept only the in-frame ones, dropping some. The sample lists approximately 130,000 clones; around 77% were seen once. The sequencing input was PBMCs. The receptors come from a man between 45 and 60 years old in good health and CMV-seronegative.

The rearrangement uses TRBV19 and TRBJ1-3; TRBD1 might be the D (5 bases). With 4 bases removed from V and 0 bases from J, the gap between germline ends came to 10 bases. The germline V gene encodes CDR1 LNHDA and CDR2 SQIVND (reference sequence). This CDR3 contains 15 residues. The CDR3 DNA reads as TGTGCCAGTAGTAGGGGCGACAGCTCTGGAAACACCATATATTTT. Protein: CASSRGDSSGNTIYF.

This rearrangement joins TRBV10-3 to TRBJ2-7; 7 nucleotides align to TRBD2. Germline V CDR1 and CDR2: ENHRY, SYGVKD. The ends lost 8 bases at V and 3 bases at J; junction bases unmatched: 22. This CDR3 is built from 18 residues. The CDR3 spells CAIPRGGIGRESGYEQYF. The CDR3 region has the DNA TGTGCCATCCCTAGAGGAGGGATCGGGCGGGAGAGCGGCTACGAGCAGTACTTC.

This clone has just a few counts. CDR3 sequence reads: CASSLRDRDTEAFF. CDR3 nucleotides: TGTGCCAGCAGCTTACGGGACAGGGACACTGAAGCTTTCTTT. The J gene is TRBJ1-1, the V gene TRBV5-5; 9 nucleotides line up with TRBD1. With V trimmed by 2 bases and J by 3 bases, 2 bases remained unmatched. Germline values: CDR1 SGHKS, CDR2 YYEKEE (reference sequence). The CDR3 has 14 amino acids.

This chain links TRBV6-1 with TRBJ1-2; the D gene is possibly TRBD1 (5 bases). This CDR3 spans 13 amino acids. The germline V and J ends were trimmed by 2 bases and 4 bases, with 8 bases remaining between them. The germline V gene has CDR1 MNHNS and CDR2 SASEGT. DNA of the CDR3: TGTGCCAGCAGTGAAATCAGGGCCTATGGCTACACCTTC. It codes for CASSEIRAYGYTF.

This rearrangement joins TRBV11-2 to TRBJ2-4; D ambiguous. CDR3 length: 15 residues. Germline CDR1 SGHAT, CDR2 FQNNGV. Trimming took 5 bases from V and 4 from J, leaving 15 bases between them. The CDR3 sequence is CASSLWVGAKNIQYF. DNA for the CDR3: TGTGCCAGCAGCCTGTGGGTGGGCGCGAAAAACATTCAGTACTTC.

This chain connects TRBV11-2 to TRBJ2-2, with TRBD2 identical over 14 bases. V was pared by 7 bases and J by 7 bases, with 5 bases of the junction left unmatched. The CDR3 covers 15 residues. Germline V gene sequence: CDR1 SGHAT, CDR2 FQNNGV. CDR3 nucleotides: TGTGCCAGCACTCCGGGACTAGCGGGAGTCGGGGAGCTGTTTTTT. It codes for CASTPGLAGVGELFF.

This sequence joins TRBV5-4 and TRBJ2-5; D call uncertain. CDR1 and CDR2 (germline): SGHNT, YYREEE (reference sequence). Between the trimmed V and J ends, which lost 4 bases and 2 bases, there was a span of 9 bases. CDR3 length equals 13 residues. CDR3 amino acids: CASSRDKQETQYF. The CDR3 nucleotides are TGTGCCAGCAGCCGAGATAAGCAAGAGACCCAGTACTTC.

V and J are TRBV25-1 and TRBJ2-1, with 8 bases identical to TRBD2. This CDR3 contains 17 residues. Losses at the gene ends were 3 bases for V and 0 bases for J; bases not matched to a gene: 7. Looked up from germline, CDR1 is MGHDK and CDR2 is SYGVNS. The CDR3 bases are TGTGCCAGCAGTGAGCTAGCGGGCGATAGCTCCTACAATGAGCAGTTCTTC. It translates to CASSELAGDSSYNEQFF.

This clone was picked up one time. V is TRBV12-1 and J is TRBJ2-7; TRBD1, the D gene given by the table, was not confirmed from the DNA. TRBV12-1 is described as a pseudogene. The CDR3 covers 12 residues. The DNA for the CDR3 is TGTGCCAGGACCAACAGGGGAGTGGAGCAGTACTTC. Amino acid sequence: CARTNRGVEQYF.

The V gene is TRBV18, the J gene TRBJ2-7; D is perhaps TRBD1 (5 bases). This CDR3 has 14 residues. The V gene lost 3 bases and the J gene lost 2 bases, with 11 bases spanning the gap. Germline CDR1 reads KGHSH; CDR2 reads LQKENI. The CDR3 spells CASSPAQGTYEQYF. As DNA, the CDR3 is TGTGCCAGCTCACCGGCCCAGGGAACCTACGAGCAGTACTTC.

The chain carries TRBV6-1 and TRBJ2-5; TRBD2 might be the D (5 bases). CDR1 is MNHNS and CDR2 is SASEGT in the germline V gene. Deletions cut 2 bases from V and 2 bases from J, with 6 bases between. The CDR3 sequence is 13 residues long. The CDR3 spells CASSETGQETQYF. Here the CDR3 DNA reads TGTGCCAGCAGTGAAACGGGGCAAGAGACCCAGTACTTC.

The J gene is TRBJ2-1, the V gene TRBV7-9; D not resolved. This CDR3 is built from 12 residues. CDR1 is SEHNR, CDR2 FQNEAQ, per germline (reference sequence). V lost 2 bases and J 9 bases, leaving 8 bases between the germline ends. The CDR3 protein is CASSLLPTEQFF. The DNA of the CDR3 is TGTGCCAGCAGCTTACTACCTACTGAGCAGTTCTTC.

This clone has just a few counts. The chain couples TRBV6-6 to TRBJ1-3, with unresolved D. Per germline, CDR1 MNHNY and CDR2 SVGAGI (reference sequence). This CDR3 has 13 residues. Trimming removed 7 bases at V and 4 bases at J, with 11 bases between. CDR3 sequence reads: CASTPGEGNTIYF. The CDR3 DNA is TGTGCCAGCACCCCCGGGGAAGGAAACACCATATATTTT.

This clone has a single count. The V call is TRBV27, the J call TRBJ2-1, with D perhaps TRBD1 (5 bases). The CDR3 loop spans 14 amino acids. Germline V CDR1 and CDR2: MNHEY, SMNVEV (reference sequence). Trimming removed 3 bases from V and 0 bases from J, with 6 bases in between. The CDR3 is CASSLGPSYNEQFF. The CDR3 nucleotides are TGTGCCAGCAGTTTGGGGCCCTCCTACAATGAGCAGTTCTTC.

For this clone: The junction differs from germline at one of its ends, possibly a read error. The chain's CDR3 is CAWSTGIRETQYF. CDR3 in DNA: TGTGCCTGGAGTACTGGGATAAGGGAGACCCAATACTTC. The chain uses TRBV30 and TRBJ2-5, with a tentative D call TRBD2 (5 bases). CDR1 and CDR2 (germline): GTSNPN, SVGIG (reference sequence). This CDR3 has 13 residues. The whole variable domain, filled in from reference TRBV30 and TRBJ2-5, reads SQTIHQWPATLVQPVGSPLSLECTVEGTSNPNLYWYRQAAGRGLQLLFYSVGIGQISSEVPQNLSASRPQDRQFILSSKKLLLSDSGFYLCAWSTGIRETQYFGPGTRLLVL.

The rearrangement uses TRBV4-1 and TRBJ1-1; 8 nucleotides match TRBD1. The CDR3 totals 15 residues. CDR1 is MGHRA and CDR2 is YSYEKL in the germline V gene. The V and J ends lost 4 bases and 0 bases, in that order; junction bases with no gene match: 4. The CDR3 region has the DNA TGCGCCAGCAGCCTCGGGACAGGCCTGAACACTGAAGCTTTCTTT. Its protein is CASSLGTGLNTEAFF.

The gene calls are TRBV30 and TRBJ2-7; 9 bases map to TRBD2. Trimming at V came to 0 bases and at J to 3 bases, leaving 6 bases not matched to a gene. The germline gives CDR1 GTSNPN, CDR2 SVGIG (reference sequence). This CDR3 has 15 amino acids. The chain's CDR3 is CAWSVGTSTHYEQYF. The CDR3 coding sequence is TGTGCCTGGAGTGTCGGGACTAGCACGCACTACGAGCAGTACTTC.

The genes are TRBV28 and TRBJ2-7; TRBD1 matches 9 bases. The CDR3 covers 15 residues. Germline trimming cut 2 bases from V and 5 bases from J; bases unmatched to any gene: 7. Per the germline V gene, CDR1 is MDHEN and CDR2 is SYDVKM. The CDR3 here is CASSLTGGVIHEQYF. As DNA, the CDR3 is TGTGCCAGCAGTTTAACAGGGGGCGTAATACACGAGCAGTACTTC.